The T cell receptor beta chain under discussion was sequenced for a study of blood T cell repertoires in COVID-19. Profiling relied on immunoSEQ multiplex PCR, and the TCRdb table lists in-frame clones only, not all of them. Among a few hundred thousand clones, less than 85% were seen once, and the ten largest hold over 4.5%. The source material was peripheral blood. The clonotype was recovered from a man aged 55 to 70 who had recovered from COVID-19.

This CDR3 is CASSYFGRDSSPLHF. For the CDR3, the DNA is TGTGCCAGCAGTTACTTCGGCCGGGATAGTTCACCCCTCCACTTT. The chain is built from TRBV6-5 and TRBJ1-6; no definite D call. CDR1 and CDR2 (germline): MNHEY, SVGAGI. This CDR3 region has 15 residues. Trimming shortened V by 1 base and J by 9 bases, and 13 bases separated the two germline ends.